These T cell receptor beta chains were read from a single sample in a study of blood T cell repertoires in COVID-19. The method was immunoSEQ multiplex PCR; TCRdb's version includes in-frame clones alone and lacks a portion of them. The sample shows 75,000 to 95,000 clones, about 88% of them seen only once. The sample taken for sequencing was peripheral blood. These receptors all stem from a woman of 80 years or more with acute or convalescent COVID-19. Each CDR3 is given with its conserved first and last residue. The D gene is left open where the match is weak. Size is omitted from some rows. Given values are once, few, many or a class for expanded clones.

TRBV7-2	TRBJ1-6	-	-	TGTGCCAGCAGCTTAGGGATAGGGAGAAATTCACCCCTCCACTTT	CASSLGIGRNSPLHF
TRBV2	TRBJ2-1	-	-	TGTGCCAGCGCCGTAGAGGGAAGGATTGATGAGCAGTTCTTC	CASAVEGRIDEQFF
TRBV28	TRBJ2-7	TRBD1	-	TGTGCCAGCAGTTTATTCGGACAGGGGCTAACCTACGAGCAGTACTTC	CASSLFGQGLTYEQYF
TRBV7-9	TRBJ1-2	TRBD1	once	TGTGCCAGCAGCTTAGTACAGGGGGCAAACTATGGCTACACCTTC	CASSLVQGANYGYTF
TRBV7-2	TRBJ2-5	TRBD2	-	TGTGCCAGCAGCCAACTGGGACTAGCGGGGGCCGGAACGGGGACCCAGTACTTC	CASSQLGLAGAGTGTQYF
TRBV7-9	TRBJ1-2	-	-	TGTGCCAGCAGCTTAGTATTGGCGGGGACGTACTATGGCTACACCTTC	CASSLVLAGTYYGYTF
TRBV7-2	TRBJ2-3	TRBD2	-	TGTGCCAGCAGACCTAGCGGGTTTAGCACAGATACGCAGTATTTT	CASRPSGFSTDTQYF
TRBV6-5	TRBJ1-5	-	many	TGTGCCAGCAGTTACTCGGGTGCTCCAGGGCCCCAGCATTTT	CASSYSGAPGPQHF
TRBV7-9	TRBJ1-1	-	-	TGTGCCAGCAGCTTAGCTACAGGCACTGAAGCTTTCTTT	CASSLATGTEAFF
TRBV30	TRBJ2-1	TRBD1	once	TGTGCATACACAGGGGGCACCTACAATGAGCAGTTCTTC	CAYTGGTYNEQFF
TRBV6-6	TRBJ2-1	TRBD2	-	TGTGCCAGCAGGACGACTAGCGGGAGGGACTACAATGAGCAGTTCTTC	CASRTTSGRDYNEQFF
TRBV2	TRBJ2-3	-	-	TGTGCCAGCAGTGTTTGGGGGGGGCCCACAGATACGCAGTATTTT	CASSVWGGPTDTQYF
TRBV6-1	TRBJ1-5	-	-	TGTGCCAGCAGTGAAGTACAGGGTGTTGGGTATAGCAATCAGCCCCAGCATTTT	CASSEVQGVGYSNQPQHF
TRBV5-1	TRBJ2-1	-	-	TGCGCCAGCAGTTCGGACTTGGACGGTTACAATGAGCAGTTCTTC	CASSSDLDGYNEQFF
TRBV7-2	TRBJ2-1	-	-	TGTGCCAGCAGTTCAAAGCAGGGGGGAGGTGAGCAGTTCTTC	CASSSKQGGGEQFF
TRBV4-3	TRBJ2-1	-	once	TGCGCCAGCAGCCAAGATCACATTCCTGGGGGCTTGTGGAATGAGCAGTTCTTC	CASSQDHIPGGLWNEQFF
TRBV12-3/TRBV12-4	TRBJ1-1	-	-	TGTGCCAGCAGTTTTTATTTCACTGAAGCTTTCTTT	CASSFYFTEAFF
TRBV18	TRBJ2-5	-	-	TGTGCCAGCTCACCACAAGCTAGCCGGGAGACCCAGTACTTC	CASSPQASRETQYF
TRBV4-2	TRBJ2-5	TRBD2	few	TGTGCCAGCAGCCAAGAATTACTAGCGGGAGATCACCAGTACTTC	CASSQELLAGDHQYF
TRBV7-2	TRBJ1-1	TRBD1	once	TGTGCCAGCAGCTTAGCGATGGGGACAGGGACAATGAACACTGAAGCTTTCTTT	CASSLAMGTGTMNTEAFF
TRBV6-5	TRBJ1-5	TRBD1	-	TGTGCCAGCAGTTCAAGACAGGGTAGCAATCAGCCCCAGCATTTT	CASSSRQGSNQPQHF
TRBV7-2	TRBJ1-1	-	-	TGTGCCAGCAGGCCCTGGGGGGACACTGAAGCTTTCTTT	CASRPWGDTEAFF
TRBV18	TRBJ1-6	TRBD1	-	TGTGCCAGCTCACCACGGTCAACAGGGGCTTCACCCCTCCACTTT	CASSPRSTGASPLHF
TRBV5-1	TRBJ2-1	TRBD2	-	TGCGCCAGCAGCGCCGGACTAGCGGGGTCCCATGAGCAGTTCTTC	CASSAGLAGSHEQFF
TRBV19	TRBJ1-1	TRBD1	-	TGTGCCAGTAGCGCAGGGGGTGGGAACACTGAAGCTTTCTTT	CASSAGGGNTEAFF
TRBV15	TRBJ1-2	TRBD1	-	TGTGCCACCAGTGTGGACAGGGGGCAGGTTGGCTACACCTTC	CATSVDRGQVGYTF
TRBV12-3/TRBV12-4	TRBJ1-1	-	few	TGTGCCAGCAGCGGGAACTTTGAAGCTTTCTTT	CASSGNFEAFF
TRBV6-6	TRBJ2-7	TRBD2	few	TGTGCCAGCAGTTACTCGGGTAGGGGAGGGAACGAGCAGTACTTC	CASSYSGRGGNEQYF
TRBV28	TRBJ2-7	TRBD1	-	TGTGCCAGCAGACTGACAGGGGAAAACTACGAGCAGTACTTC	CASRLTGENYEQYF
TRBV2	TRBJ1-2	-	-	TGTGCCAGCAGGGACAGCCTGGGGGGCTACACCTTC	CASRDSLGGYTF
TRBV28	TRBJ1-2	-	-	TGTGCCAGCAGTTACAGGGTTGGCTACACCTTC	CASSYRVGYTF
TRBV2	TRBJ2-1	TRBD2	-	TGTGCCAGCAGTGGACTAGCGAGCAATGAGCAGTTCTTC	CASSGLASNEQFF
TRBV29-1	TRBJ2-3	-	few	TGCAGCGCCCAAAGGCAGGGGAAGACAGATACGCAGTATTTT	CSAQRQGKTDTQYF
TRBV7-2	TRBJ2-3	-	-	TGTGCCAGCAGCTTAAGACTGACAGATACGCAGTATTTT	CASSLRLTDTQYF
TRBV5-6	TRBJ1-2	-	-	TGTGCCAGCAAAATGAGCGGATTACTTTGGCTAGATGGCTACACCTTC	CASKMSGLLWLDGYTF
TRBV7-2	TRBJ1-5	-	-	TGTGCCAGCAGCTTAGAAGTCGCGGCGCTGACCCAGCATTTT	CASSLEVAALTQHF
TRBV18	TRBJ2-1	-	-	TGTGCCAGCTCACCTATACCGACAGGATCCAATGAGCAGTTCTTC	CASSPIPTGSNEQFF
TRBV7-8	TRBJ2-3	-	-	TGTGCCAGCAGCTTAAATCGGGGTTCCACAGATACGCAGTATTTT	CASSLNRGSTDTQYF
TRBV7-9	TRBJ1-1	-	-	TGTGCCAGCAGCCCGATCCCGGGGGAGGGGAACACTGAAGCTTTCTTT	CASSPIPGEGNTEAFF
TRBV7-2	TRBJ1-4	TRBD1	-	TGTGCCAGCAGCTCGCAGGGGGGAGAGAATGAAAAACTGTTTTTT	CASSSQGGENEKLFF
TRBV2	TRBJ1-6	-	-	TGTGCCAGCAGCGACAGCAATTCACCCCTCCACTTT	CASSDSNSPLHF
TRBV5-4	TRBJ2-1	TRBD2	-	TGTGCCAGCAGCTTGGGACTAGCGGATTCCTACAATGAGCAGTTCTTC	CASSLGLADSYNEQFF
TRBV4-1	TRBJ1-2	TRBD1	once	TGCGCCAGCAGCCTATCGACAGGGGATGGCTACACCTTC	CASSLSTGDGYTF
TRBV28	TRBJ2-7	TRBD1	-	TGTGCCAGCAGTATCCCGGGACAGGGATCCTACGAGCAGTACTTC	CASSIPGQGSYEQYF
TRBV2	TRBJ1-4	-	once	TGTGCCAGCAGTGAAGTCCCAGGCAATGAAAAACTGTTTTTT	CASSEVPGNEKLFF
TRBV12-3/TRBV12-4	TRBJ1-5	-	-	TGTGCCAGCAGTCAGGGTAATACTCAGCCCCAGCATTTT	CASSQGNTQPQHF
TRBV28	TRBJ1-2	-	-	TGTGCCAGCAGCTCACAGGGAGATGGCTACACCTTC	CASSSQGDGYTF
TRBV6-5	TRBJ1-2	TRBD1	-	TGTGCCAGCAGGGATGAGGCAGGGGGAATCTATGGCTACACCTTC	CASRDEAGGIYGYTF
TRBV7-2	TRBJ2-1	TRBD2	-	TGTGCCAGCAGCTCTCGGACTAGCGGAAATGAGCAGTTCTTC	CASSSRTSGNEQFF
TRBV7-7	TRBJ1-3	-	-	TGTGCTAGCAGCTTATACTCAGGGTTCGGAAACACCATATATTTT	CASSLYSGFGNTIYF
TRBV27	TRBJ2-1	TRBD2	-	TGTGCCAGCAGTGCAAGCGGGGGGCCAAGGAATGAGCAGTTCTTC	CASSASGGPRNEQFF
TRBV9	TRBJ1-5	-	-	TGTGCCAGCAGCGTAGAATCGGACAGGCCCCAGCATTTT	CASSVESDRPQHF
TRBV6-4	TRBJ1-1	-	-	TGTGCCAGCAGTGTCGAAGCAGGGTCGAACACTGAAGCTTTCTTT	CASSVEAGSNTEAFF
TRBV5-1	TRBJ1-4	TRBD1	-	TGCGCCAGCAGCTTGGGATTGGGACAGGGCAGTGAAAAACTGTTTTTT	CASSLGLGQGSEKLFF
TRBV6-1	TRBJ1-3	-	-	TGTGCCAGCAGTGAAGCGGCACCGGGGGGCTCTGGAAACACCATATATTTT	CASSEAAPGGSGNTIYF
TRBV7-2	TRBJ1-6	-	-	TGTGCCAGCAGCTTAGCAGCAAATAATTCACCCCTCCACTTT	CASSLAANNSPLHF
TRBV19	TRBJ2-5	-	-	TGTGCCAGTAGTATAGGGGGACACCTCCAAGAGACCCAGTACTTC	CASSIGGHLQETQYF